Sequencing of this T cell receptor beta chain was carried out in a study of blood T cell repertoires in COVID-19. The CDR3 extends over 12 amino acids. Germline V gene data show CDR1 as LNHDA and CDR2 as SQIVND (reference sequence). V lost 8 bases and J lost 6, with 13 bases in between. TCRdb's table, derived via immunoSEQ multiplex PCR, lists solely in-frame clones and lacks some. The data show 99,000 or so clones, roughly 82% seen once. The chain carries TRBV19 and TRBJ1-2; D possibly corresponds to TRBD1 (5 bases). This receptor was taken from a man aged 60 to 75 with acute or convalescent COVID-19. Sequencing was performed on peripheral blood. CDR3 sequence reads: CASRRDPDGYTF. CDR3 in DNA: TGTGCCAGTCGGAGGGACCCCGATGGCTACACCTTC.